The 22 T cell receptor beta chains below all came from one sample that was sequenced in a study of T cells in narcolepsy. Clones were read by immunoSEQ multiplex PCR, and TCRdb kept only the in-frame ones, dropping some. Altogether fewer than 35,000 clones are present, 75% to 90% being singletons, with the ten largest covering about 0.64%. The sequencing input was memory (CD45RA-) CD4+ T cells from blood. The receptors originated from a human donor in good health.

The rearrangement joins TRBV4-1 to TRBJ1-1; D gene ambiguous. Trimming removed 3 bases at V and 7 bases at J, with 24 bases between. This CDR3 region has 17 residues. The germline gives CDR1 MGHRA, CDR2 YSYEKL. CDR3 amino acids: CASSHTDLGMVSYEAFF. CDR3 DNA: TGCGCCAGCAGCCACACCGACCTGGGAATGGTTAGCTATGAAGCTTTCTTT.

The genes are TRBV7-6 and TRBJ2-7; the D gene is possibly TRBD1 (6 bases). The germline V gene has CDR1 SGHVS and CDR2 FNYEAQ. The CDR3 has 17 amino acids. V dropped 1 base and J dropped 0 bases, with 16 bases sitting between them. The CDR3 region is CASSLGPRTGSSYEQYF. In DNA, the CDR3 is TGTGCCAGCAGCTTAGGACCTCGAACAGGGTCCTCCTACGAGCAGTACTTC. Complete variable domain (other parts from reference TRBV7-6 and TRBJ2-7): GAGVSQSPRYKVTKRGQDVALRCDPISGHVSLYWYRQALGQGPEFLTYFNYEAQQDKSGLPNDRFSAERPEGSISTLTIQRTEQRDSAMYRCASSLGPRTGSSYEQYFGPGTRLTVT.

The rearrangement joins TRBV30 to TRBJ1-2; D uncertain. V lost 3 bases, J lost 4 bases, and 12 bases lay in between. The CDR3 has 13 amino acids. Germline V gene lookup returns CDR1 GTSNPN and CDR2 SVGIG (reference sequence). CDR3 DNA: TGTGCCTGGAGCGCCGGGATAGGCTATGGCTACACCTTC. Translating gives CAWSAGIGYGYTF.

This clone appeared a few times. This chain joins TRBV5-6 and TRBJ2-7; 9 nucleotides agree with TRBD1. The CDR3 spans 14 residues. V lost 1 base to trimming and J lost 7 bases; unmatched junction nucleotides: 6. CDR1 is SGHDT, CDR2 YYEEEE, per germline. CDR3: CASSLTGGYGEQYV. For the CDR3, the DNA is TGTGCCAGCAGCTTGACAGGGGGCTATGGGGAGCAGTACGTC.

The genes are TRBV7-9 and TRBJ1-3; D is perhaps TRBD1 (6 bases). Germline CDR1 reads SEHNR; CDR2 reads FQNEAQ (reference sequence). The CDR3 loop spans 14 amino acids. V shed 6 bases and J shed 8 bases, with 17 bases lying between them. The CDR3 DNA follows: TGTGCCAGCAGTCGTCAGGGGCTAACGGACACCATATATTTT. Its protein product is CASSRQGLTDTIYF.

This clone was counted once. The chain couples TRBV7-2 to TRBJ2-1, with D maybe TRBD2 (7 bases). This CDR3 region has 14 residues. Germline lookup yields CDR1 SGHTA and CDR2 FQGNSA. Trimming left V 6 bases short and J 4 bases short, with 13 bases between. CDR3 nucleotide sequence: TGTGCCAGCAGGATAGGGGGGGCGTACAATGAGCAGTTCTTC. Encoded protein: CASRIGGAYNEQFF. The complete variable domain, with remaining parts taken from reference TRBV7-2 and TRBJ2-1, reads GAGVSQSPSNKVTEKGKDVELRCDPISGHTALYWYRQSLGQGLEFLIYFQGNSAPDKSGLPSDRFSAERTGGSVSTLTIQRTQQEDSAVYLCASRIGGAYNEQFFGPGTRLTVL.

The chain links TRBV5-1 to TRBJ1-2; D unclear. CDR3 size: 12 residues. Germline V lookup: CDR1 SGHRS, CDR2 YFSETQ. The V end was cut by 1 base, the J end by 6 bases, with 7 bases between. The CDR3 is CASSLSGDGYTF. The CDR3 DNA reads TGCGCCAGCAGCTTGTCCGGGGATGGCTACACCTTC.

The chain is built from TRBV6-6 and TRBJ2-1; unclear D gene. The CDR3 runs 14 residues. The germline CDR1 and CDR2 sequences are MNHNY and SVGAGI (reference sequence). Trimming cost V 2 bases and J 5 bases, with 10 bases left between them. This CDR3 is CASSYGNNNNEQFF. The CDR3 DNA sequence: TGTGCCAGCAGTTACGGGAACAATAACAATGAGCAGTTCTTC.

The V gene is TRBV7-9, the J gene TRBJ1-4; D might be TRBD1 (5 bases). CDR3 length: 15 amino acids. V was pared by 1 base and J by 7 bases, with 13 bases between. Germline CDR1 is SEHNR and CDR2 is FQNEAQ (reference sequence). This CDR3 reads CASSLGSGGREKLFF. DNA for the CDR3: TGTGCCAGCAGCTTAGGTTCCGGGGGACGTGAAAAACTGTTTTTT.

This chain links TRBV7-2 with TRBJ1-5, with D perhaps TRBD1 (6 bases). Per the germline V gene, CDR1 is SGHTA and CDR2 is FQGNSA. The CDR3 covers 13 residues. Trimming took 4 bases from V and 2 from J, leaving 6 bases between them. CDR3 loop: CASSYRGNQPQHF. The CDR3 DNA reads as TGTGCCAGCAGCTACAGGGGCAATCAGCCCCAGCATTTT.

In this sample, this clone turned up a few times. The V call is TRBV4-3, the J call TRBJ1-4; 7 nucleotides align to TRBD1. V shed 4 bases, J shed 5 bases, and the junction held 7 bases outside the gene matches. CDR1 and CDR2 from the germline V gene are LGHNA and YSLEER. The CDR3 has 15 amino acids. In nucleotides, the CDR3 is TGCGCCAGCAGCCCGGCGGGACAGAAGAATGAAAAACTGTTTTTT. It translates to CASSPAGQKNEKLFF.

The chain recombines TRBV11-2 with TRBJ1-1, with D unclear. V lost 0 bases and J 8 bases, leaving 4 bases between the germline ends. The CDR3 is made up of 11 amino acids. From germline, CDR1 is SGHAT and CDR2 FQNNGV. Here the CDR3 DNA reads TGTGCCAGCAGCTTAGAGAGGGAAGCTTTCTTT. This translates into CASSLEREAFF. Full variable domain (outside the CDR3, taken from reference TRBV11-2 and TRBJ1-1): EAGVAQSPRYKIIEKRQSVAFWCNPISGHATLYWYQQILGQGPKLLIQFQNNGVVDDSQLPKDRFSAERLKGVDSTLKIQPAKLEDSAVYLCASSLEREAFFGQGTRLTVV.

V and J are TRBV5-1 and TRBJ2-1, with 11 bases that match TRBD2. After removal of 2 bases from V and 7 bases from J, the junction contained 5 bases not matched to a gene. The CDR3 spans 15 residues. CDR1 is SGHRS and CDR2 is YFSETQ in the germline V gene. The CDR3 DNA follows: TGCGCCAGCAGCTTTAGCGGGGGGGCTGAAAATGAGCAGTTCTTC. This gives the protein CASSFSGGAENEQFF.

The chain carries TRBV7-2 and TRBJ1-2; D is ambiguous. Germline CDR1 is SGHTA and CDR2 is FQGNSA. V dropped 1 base and J dropped 8 bases, with 14 bases sitting between them. CDR3 length: 14 residues. CDR3 sequence reads: CASSLEGGYGGYTF. The CDR3 coding sequence is TGTGCCAGCAGCTTAGAAGGCGGGTATGGCGGCTACACCTTC.

The chain joins TRBV5-8 to TRBJ1-5; 7 positions agree with TRBD1. Germline CDR1 SGHTS, CDR2 YDEGEE. After removal of 1 base from V and 6 bases from J, the junction contained 4 bases not matched to a gene. The CDR3 spans 14 residues. This chain's CDR3 is CASSLWTGVQPQHF. In DNA, the CDR3 is TGTGCCAGCAGCTTGTGGACAGGAGTTCAGCCCCAGCATTTT. The whole variable domain, remainder taken from reference TRBV5-8 and TRBJ1-5, is EAGVTQSPTHLIKTRGQQATLRCSPISGHTSVYWYQQALGLGLQFLLWYDEGEERNRGNFPPRFSGRQFPNYSSELNVNALELEDSALYLCASSLWTGVQPQHFGDGTRLSIL.

This clone was observed once. The V and J genes are TRBV4-1 and TRBJ2-5; D perhaps matches TRBD2 (6 bases). CDR3 size: 16 residues. V lost 0 bases to trimming and J lost 2 bases, with 13 bases between them. Germline lookup yields CDR1 MGHRA and CDR2 YSYEKL. CDR3 bases: TGCGCCAGCAGCCAAGAGGGGGGTTACCGACAAGAGACCCAGTACTTC. Amino acids: CASSQEGGYRQETQYF.

The chain employs TRBV20-1 and TRBJ1-1, with D unresolved. This CDR3 contains 11 residues. Germline CDR1 reads DFQATT; CDR2 reads SNEGSKA (reference sequence). Deletions cut 0 bases from V and 10 bases from J, with 9 bases between. The CDR3 bases are TGCAGTGCTAGAGATCACCCGGGAGCTTTCTTT. It encodes CSARDHPGAFF.

This clone has just one count. The rearrangement joins TRBV6-6 to TRBJ2-5, with D possibly matching TRBD2 (6 bases). The CDR3 length is 14 residues. CDR1 is MNHNY, CDR2 SVGAGI, per germline (reference sequence). V was trimmed by 2 bases and J by 5 bases, leaving 12 bases between them. In DNA form, the CDR3 reads TGTGCCAGCAGTTACGGAGGGGCCGGGGAGACCCAGTACTTC. Amino acid sequence: CASSYGGAGETQYF.

The chain carries TRBV5-1 and TRBJ1-2, with 7 bases identical to TRBD1. Germline CDR1 SGHRS, CDR2 YFSETQ. CDR3 length: 15 amino acids. V gave up 2 bases and J gave up 2 bases; unmatched junction bases: 6. In DNA form, the CDR3 reads TGCGCCAGCAGCTTAGGTTTGGGACAGAACTATGGCTACACCTTC. Its protein is CASSLGLGQNYGYTF.

The chain recombines TRBV5-5 with TRBJ2-3; 9 nucleotides match TRBD2. The V gene end was trimmed by 4 bases and the J gene end by 0 bases; junction bases not matched to a gene: 9. The CDR3 covers 17 residues. Germline V gene data show CDR1 as SGHKS and CDR2 as YYEKEE (reference sequence). The CDR3 DNA reads TGTGCCAGCAGCCCGAGCGGGGGGAGCACTAGCACAGATACGCAGTATTTT. Amino acid sequence: CASSPSGGSTSTDTQYF.

The gene calls are TRBV11-2 and TRBJ1-1, with D hard to call. Germline V gene sequence: CDR1 SGHAT, CDR2 FQNNGV. The V and J ends lost 3 bases and 1 base respectively, with 12 bases between them. This CDR3 spans 15 amino acids. The CDR3 reads CASSLRELGNTEAFF. The CDR3 DNA reads as TGTGCCAGCAGCTTGCGTGAGCTGGGGAACACTGAAGCTTTCTTT.

This clone has only one observation. The V and J genes are TRBV6-6 and TRBJ1-1; no clear D. V was pared by 0 bases and J by 0 bases, with 5 bases between. From germline, CDR1 is MNHNY and CDR2 SVGAGI (reference sequence). The CDR3 is 14 amino acids. Here the CDR3 DNA reads TGTGCCAGCAGTTACTCAGGTCTGAACACTGAAGCTTTCTTT. Protein product: CASSYSGLNTEAFF.